The 15 T cell receptor beta chains below come from one sample, sequenced in a study of blood T cell repertoires in COVID-19. Assay: immunoSEQ multiplex PCR; the TCRdb copy retains only in-frame clones and omits some. The sample has 110,000 or so clones; approximately 85% are singletons. The sample was peripheral blood. These receptors were obtained from a woman aged 55-70 years with COVID-19, enrolled during active disease.

The chain recombines TRBV11-1 with TRBJ2-1, with D maybe TRBD2 (6 bases). CDR3 length: 16 amino acids. Germline V gene data show CDR1 as SGHAT and CDR2 as FQDESV (reference sequence). Trimming took 1 base from V and 4 from J, leaving 14 bases between them. As DNA, the CDR3 is TGTGCCAGCAGCTTAGGTGTGTGGAGGGAATACAATGAGCAGTTCTTC. It yields the protein CASSLGVWREYNEQFF.

This rearrangement joins TRBV10-2 to TRBJ2-7; the match to TRBD2 covers 8 bases. The length of the CDR3 is 19 residues. With 6 bases clipped from V and 6 bases from J, the junction kept 25 bases outside the gene matches. Looked up from germline, CDR1 is WSHSY and CDR2 is SAAADI. CDR3 loop: CASSPTSGFNLHLFREQYF. The CDR3 DNA reads as TGCGCCAGCAGCCCTACTAGCGGTTTTAACCTCCACCTATTTCGCGAGCAGTACTTC.

The CDR3 here is CASSLYKGTSGSTYEQYF. In DNA, the CDR3 is TGTGCCAGCAGTTTATATAAGGGGACTAGCGGGAGCACCTACGAGCAGTACTTC. V usage is TRBV27 and J usage is TRBJ2-7; TRBD2 matches at 14 bases. Looked up from germline, CDR1 is MNHEY and CDR2 is SMNVEV (reference sequence). CDR3 length: 18 amino acids. After removal of 1 base from V and 2 bases from J, the junction contained 7 bases not matched to a gene.

The chain uses TRBV7-9 and TRBJ1-5; no clear D gene. CDR3 size: 12 residues. Germline V CDR1 and CDR2: SEHNR, FQNEAQ (reference sequence). The V end lost 4 bases, the J end lost 6 bases, and 7 bases lay between the germline ends. The CDR3: CASSSSGQPQHF. In nucleotides, the CDR3 is TGTGCCAGCAGCTCCTCCGGTCAGCCCCAGCATTTT.

The chain carries TRBV5-6 and TRBJ1-5, with D unclear. CDR3 size: 13 residues. The germline CDR1 and CDR2 sequences are SGHDT and YYEEEE. Trimming removed 1 base at V and 5 bases at J, with 7 bases between. CDR3 coding DNA: TGTGCCAGCAGCTTGTGGACTTATCAGCCCCAGCATTTT. Its translation is CASSLWTYQPQHF.

The chain recombines TRBV6-1 with TRBJ2-7, with 10 bases fitting TRBD1. The ends lost 6 bases at V and 11 bases at J; junction bases unmatched: 7. The CDR3 contains 12 residues. Germline V gives CDR1 MNHNS, CDR2 SASEGT. CDR3 in amino acids: CASRGEGTGEYF. The CDR3 nucleotides are TGTGCCAGCAGGGGGGAAGGGACAGGGGAGTACTTC.

This chain joins TRBV5-1 and TRBJ2-3, with D possibly being TRBD2 (6 bases). V lost 3 bases to trimming and J lost 0 bases, with 11 bases between them. Germline V gene sequence: CDR1 SGHRS, CDR2 YFSETQ. The CDR3 runs to 15 residues. In nucleotides, the CDR3 is TGCGCCAGCAGCTGGCGCGGGACTAGCACAGATACGCAGTATTTT. Encoded protein: CASSWRGTSTDTQYF.

The chain links TRBV3-1 (or the pseudogene TRBV3-2) to TRBJ1-1; no firm D call. V shed 0 bases and J shed 7 bases, with 9 bases lying between them. The CDR3 is made up of 13 amino acids. CDR1 is LGHDT and CDR2 is YNNKEL in the germline V gene (reference sequence). In DNA, the CDR3 is TGTGCCAGCAGCCAAGATTCAGGTTATGAAGCTTTCTTT. Its protein product is CASSQDSGYEAFF.

The V and J genes are TRBV11-3 and TRBJ1-1, with 7 bases aligning to TRBD1. The CDR3 contains 13 residues. Trimming cost V 0 bases and J 10 bases; bases outside gene matches: 5. Germline CDR1 and CDR2: SGHNT and YENEEA. This chain's CDR3 is CASSLDGTDRAFF. The CDR3, as DNA: TGTGCCAGCAGCTTAGATGGGACAGACCGAGCTTTCTTT.

V usage is TRBV4-1 and J usage is TRBJ1-2, with 11 bases matching TRBD1. The CDR3 is 15 residues long. Germline trimming cut 1 base from V and 7 bases from J; bases unmatched to any gene: 5. From germline, CDR1 is MGHRA and CDR2 YSYEKL. CDR3 sequence reads: CASSQVQDRGLGYTF. The DNA of the CDR3 is TGCGCCAGCAGCCAAGTCCAGGACAGGGGGCTTGGCTACACCTTC.

The chain uses TRBV7-3 and TRBJ1-4, with 9 positions matching TRBD1. Germline lookup yields CDR1 SGHTA and CDR2 FQGTGA. V dropped 4 bases and J dropped 5; count of bases not matched to a gene: 2. The CDR3 extends over 14 amino acids. CDR3 sequence reads: CASSSQGANEKLFF. The CDR3 DNA reads as TGTGCCAGCAGCTCACAGGGGGCGAATGAAAAACTGTTTTTT.

The chain uses TRBV3-1 (or the pseudogene TRBV3-2) and TRBJ1-2; TRBD1 might be the D (6 bases). The length of the CDR3 is 19 residues. Germline V CDR1 and CDR2: LGHDT, YNNKEL (reference sequence). Trimming removed 0 bases at V and 4 bases at J, with 24 bases between. CDR3: CASSQEEDSPGAWLYGYTF. In DNA, the CDR3 is TGTGCCAGCAGCCAAGAAGAAGATTCCCCAGGGGCCTGGCTCTATGGCTACACCTTC.

The gene calls are TRBV19 and TRBJ2-1, with TRBD2 matching over 10 bases. The CDR3 loop spans 17 amino acids. Germline V gene sequence: CDR1 LNHDA, CDR2 SQIVND (reference sequence). The trim removed 4 bases at V and 3 bases at J, leaving 9 bases unmatched. As DNA, the CDR3 is TGTGCCAGTAGTAGGGGGCTAGCGGGGGTGAACTACAATGAGCAGTTCTTC. Translation gives CASSRGLAGVNYNEQFF.

By share, this clone counts as medium-sized. V gene TRBV7-2 combines with J gene TRBJ2-1; tentatively, D is TRBD2 (6 bases). The V end was cut by 4 bases, the J end by 4 bases, with 11 bases between. Germline-derived CDR1 and CDR2 are SGHTA and FQGNSA. This CDR3 is 14 amino acids long. CDR3 amino acids: CASSSSGLYNEQFF. The CDR3 DNA is TGTGCCAGCAGCTCTTCGGGACTTTACAATGAGCAGTTCTTC. The variable domain in full, with the rest retrieved from reference TRBV7-2 and TRBJ2-1, is GAGVSQSPSNKVTEKGKDVELRCDPISGHTALYWYRQSLGQGLEFLIYFQGNSAPDKSGLPSDRFSAERTGGSVSTLTIQRTQQEDSAVYLCASSSSGLYNEQFFGPGTRLTVL.

The table lists this clone with a count of one. For the CDR3, the DNA is TGTGCCTGGACCTCACCGGTGGATGAAAAACTGTTTTTT. Translating it yields CAWTSPVDEKLFF. The chain is built from TRBV30 and TRBJ1-4; D is undetermined. The CDR3 length is 13 residues. CDR1 and CDR2 (germline): GTSNPN, SVGIG (reference sequence). The ends were cut back, 4 bases at V and 6 bases at J, with 12 bases in the middle. The variable domain in full, with the rest retrieved from reference TRBV30 and TRBJ1-4, is SQTIHQWPATLVQPVGSPLSLECTVEGTSNPNLYWYRQAAGRGLQLLFYSVGIGQISSEVPQNLSASRPQDRQFILSSKKLLLSDSGFYLCAWTSPVDEKLFFGSGTQLSVL.